Listed here are 27 T cell receptor beta chains from one sample, sequenced in a study of T cells expressing NK-cell markers. Reprocessing the 5' RACE reads, TCRdb reports a single entry for every CDR3 protein and omits DNA. This sample contains roughly 350,000 distinct CDR3 sequences. Sequences were obtained from blood T cells: a sorted CD56 or NKG2C T cell subset, CD4+ or CD8+ T cells, or bulk PBMC T cells (not recorded which). Receptors originate from a man aged 18 to 69 in good health.

J is TRBJ1-6 and V is TRBV6-1; TCRdb picks TRBD1, but there is no DNA to check that call. From germline, CDR1 is MNHNS and CDR2 SASEGT. The CDR3 contains 16 residues. CDR3 region: CASSPLGANYNSPLHF.

The chain couples TRBV4-1 to TRBJ2-3. CDR3 length: 16 amino acids. Germline CDR1 reads MGHRA; CDR2 reads YSYEKL. The CDR3: CASSQDLAGGTDTQYF.

The rearrangement joins TRBV28 to TRBJ2-1; TCRdb's assignment of TRBD2 cannot be checked, as there is no DNA. The CDR3 contains 16 residues. Germline V lookup: CDR1 MDHEN, CDR2 SYDVKM. The CDR3 here is CASTLPGLAGGGEQFF.

The rearrangement links TRBV5-8 to TRBJ2-7. The CDR3 loop spans 17 amino acids. Looked up from germline, CDR1 is SGHTS and CDR2 is YDEGEE. The CDR3 loop is CASSLSRRAIRPREQYF.

The genes are TRBV18 and TRBJ1-1; no DNA is available, so the TRBD1 call from TCRdb remains unchecked. The CDR3 length is 14 residues. Germline assignment: CDR1 KGHSH and CDR2 LQKENI. This CDR3 reads CASSATEQNTEAFF. Drawing the rest from reference TRBV18 and TRBJ1-1, the complete variable domain is NAGVMQNPRHLVRRRGQEARLRCSPMKGHSHVYWYRQLPEEGLKFMVYLQKENIIDESGMPKERFSAEFPKEGPSILRIQQVVRGDSAAYFCASSATEQNTEAFFGQGTRLTVV.

This chain uses TRBV5-5 with TRBJ2-1; the TRBD2 assignment by TCRdb is unverifiable without DNA. The CDR3 runs 17 residues. CDR1 and CDR2 from the germline V gene are SGHKS and YYEKEE (reference sequence). This chain's CDR3 is CASSLAAGLASLNEQFF.

CDR3 sequence: CASSVQGSDTEAFF. The V and J genes are TRBV2 and TRBJ1-1; TCRdb outputs TRBD1, but without DNA this stays unchecked. The CDR3 extends over 14 amino acids. Germline lookup yields CDR1 SNHLY and CDR2 FYNNEI.

The V and J genes are TRBV7-2 and TRBJ2-3. CDR3 length: 13 residues. CDR1 and CDR2 (germline): SGHTA, FQGNSA. The CDR3 protein is CASSLARLDTQYF.

The chain is built from TRBV12-3 or TRBV12-4 and TRBJ2-3; as DNA is missing, the TRBD1 call by TCRdb cannot be tested. This CDR3 is 15 amino acids long. The CDR3 protein is CASSLGRFDTDTQYF.

The CDR3 spells CSARDRRLAVQTQYF. This chain links TRBV20-1 with TRBJ2-5; there is no DNA to check the TCRdb D call of TRBD2. CDR1 DFQATT and CDR2 SNEGSKA come from the germline V gene (reference sequence). The CDR3 covers 15 residues.

The V and J genes are TRBV7-3 and TRBJ2-7. Germline-derived CDR1 and CDR2 are SGHTA and FQGTGA. The CDR3 is 13 amino acids. The chain's CDR3 is CASSLTPMNEQYF.

The CDR3 reads CASRARTGGRTYGYTF. The chain combines TRBV6-5 with TRBJ1-2; TCRdb proposes TRBD1, but this gene call is untestable without DNA. This CDR3 region has 16 residues. Germline CDR1 is MNHEY and CDR2 is SVGAGI.

This chain connects TRBV7-8 to TRBJ2-3; absent DNA, TCRdb's TRBD1 call cannot be checked. Germline V gene sequence: CDR1 SGHVS, CDR2 FQNEAQ. The CDR3 length is 17 residues. The CDR3: CASSLAIAGPGRDTQYF. Combining the CDR3 with reference TRBV7-8 and TRBJ2-3 gives the whole variable domain GAGVSQSPRYKVAKRGQDVALRCDPISGHVSLFWYQQALGQGPEFLTYFQNEAQLDKSGLPSDRFFAERPEGSVSTLKIQRTQQEDSAVYLCASSLAIAGPGRDTQYFGPGTRLTVL.

The V gene is TRBV6-2 or TRBV6-3, the J gene TRBJ2-1; TCRdb selects TRBD2, and the lack of DNA leaves this call unchecked. The CDR3 spans 21 residues. Looked up from germline, CDR1 is MNHEY and CDR2 is SVGEGT. The CDR3 loop is CASSYSVDSAGGRAGHNEQFF.

The chain is built from TRBV7-9 and TRBJ1-1. Germline CDR1 and CDR2: SEHNR and FQNEAQ (reference sequence). This CDR3 comprises 14 residues. The CDR3 sequence is CASSLVGFYTEAFF.

The chain has TRBV6-1 and TRBJ1-1; TCRdb selects TRBD1, and the lack of DNA leaves this call unchecked. The CDR3 sequence is 14 residues long. CDR1 and CDR2 from the germline V gene are MNHNS and SASEGT. CDR3 amino acids: CASRAGQSNTEAFF.

This chain joins TRBV3-1 and TRBJ2-3. The length of the CDR3 is 13 residues. Germline V CDR1 and CDR2: LGHDT, YNNKEL (reference sequence). The CDR3 sequence is CASSQTDSWTQYF.

The rearrangement joins TRBV6-1 to TRBJ2-1; TCRdb lists TRBD1, though no DNA is available to test this call. This CDR3 is 13 amino acids long. Per germline, CDR1 MNHNS and CDR2 SASEGT. CDR3 region: CASSVQGANWQFF.

The chain has TRBV10-3 and TRBJ2-2; TCRdb gives TRBD2 as the D gene, but with no DNA this cannot be confirmed. The germline V gene has CDR1 ENHRY and CDR2 SYGVKD. CDR3 length: 15 amino acids. Here the CDR3 reads CAISERAFNTGELFF.

V and J are TRBV6-1 and TRBJ2-6. Germline V CDR1 and CDR2: MNHNS, SASEGT. The CDR3 has 17 residues. The CDR3 protein is CASSHSASISGANVLTF.

Here the CDR3 reads CASSLQGQETQYF. V and J are TRBV5-1 and TRBJ2-5; TCRdb lists TRBD1, though no DNA is available to test this call. The CDR3 has 13 residues. CDR1 SGHRS and CDR2 YFSETQ come from the germline V gene. Variable domain in full (rest from reference TRBV5-1 and TRBJ2-5): KAGVTQTPRYLIKTRGQQVTLSCSPISGHRSVSWYQQTPGQGLQFLFEYFSETQRNKGNFPGRFSGRQFSNSRSEMNVSTLELGDSALYLCASSLQGQETQYFGPGTRLLVL.

V and J are TRBV6-1 and TRBJ2-4. CDR3 length: 15 residues. Per germline, CDR1 MNHNS and CDR2 SASEGT. The CDR3 loop is CASSDKGLAKNIQYF.

This chain connects TRBV18 to TRBJ1-1. Germline CDR1 and CDR2: KGHSH and LQKENI. The length of the CDR3 is 15 residues. CDR3 region: CASSPPVARRTEAFF.

The rearrangement joins TRBV6-1 to TRBJ1-6; lacking DNA, the TRBD1 call made by TCRdb goes unchecked. Germline V CDR1 and CDR2: MNHNS, SASEGT. There are 14 residues in the CDR3. This CDR3 reads CASRQGTGLSPLHF.

The gene calls are TRBV11-1 and TRBJ2-5; there is no DNA to check the TCRdb D call of TRBD1. The CDR3 spans 16 residues. The V gene's germline CDR1 is SGHAT and CDR2 FQDESV (reference sequence). The CDR3 spells CASSSWLKGDFETQYF.

The genes are TRBV28 and TRBJ2-7; lacking DNA, the TRBD1 call made by TCRdb goes unchecked. CDR1 is MDHEN, CDR2 SYDVKM, per germline. The CDR3 consists of 15 residues. CDR3 residues: CASSFTGISSYEQYF.

The rearrangement uses TRBV6-1 and TRBJ2-7. The CDR3 has 15 amino acids. CDR1 MNHNS and CDR2 SASEGT come from the germline V gene. CDR3 sequence: CASSGAGRLAYEQYF.